The T cell receptor beta chain under discussion was sequenced for a study of blood T cell repertoires in COVID-19. Study overall: The study drew acute and convalescent COVID-19 samples from the United States, Italy and Spain. T cells, B-cell-depleted T cells, or PBMCs supplied cDNA or gDNA.

Sequencing was performed with immunoSEQ multiplex PCR; in TCRdb, only in-frame clones are kept and a portion is missing. This sample yields about 140,000 clones, of which approximately 89% are seen a single time; roughly 10% belongs to the top ten. The sequence derives from a man aged 55 to 69 with active or convalescent COVID-19. The sample consisted of peripheral blood.

The DNA of the CDR3 is TGTGCCAGCAGCCTTCCGGAGACCCAGTACTTC. Protein product: CASSLPETQYF. The V call is TRBV7-2, the J call TRBJ2-5; D uncertain. V lost 5 bases and J 5 bases, leaving 6 bases between the germline ends. This CDR3 is built from 11 residues. Germline-derived CDR1 and CDR2 are SGHTA and FQGNSA.